This T cell receptor beta chain was recorded in a study of T cells in Graves' hyperthyroidism and ophthalmopathy. Findings and caveats of the study: Most expanded thyroid clonotypes above 0.001 recurred in blood.

Using around 10 ml of fresh peripheral blood, PBMCs were prepared. The investigators amplified TCR beta CDR3 regions from RNA transcripts. Primed by the HTBI set, a first-round RT-PCR was run on the TCR CDR3. One entry per CDR3 protein, called by TCRdb with MiXCR from the multiplex PCR reads. The sample has hundreds of thousands of distinct CDR3 sequences, approximately 15% seen once. This clonotype was seen ten or more times. What it binds is unknown. Germline values: CDR1 SGDLS, CDR2 YYNGEE. The CDR3 has 15 amino acids. V was clipped by 0 bases and J by 6 bases; unmatched bases: 5. The gene calls are TRBV9 and TRBJ2-1, with TRBD2 matching 8 bases. The sequence derives from a woman aged 25 to 39 with Graves' hyperthyroidism that later progressed to Graves' ophthalmopathy. Sequencing used blood. In nucleotides, the CDR3 is TGTGCCAGCAGCGTAGGGGGACTAGTGGGCAATGAGCAGTTCTTC. Residues: CASSVGGLVGNEQFF.